This is a list of T cell receptor beta chains from one sample in a study of blood T cells in healthy people across ages. TCRdb processed the 5' RACE reads anew with MiXCR; each CDR3 protein has one entry. The repertoire holds around 1,900,000 distinct CDR3 sequences, around 42% seen once, with 20% to 25% in the top ten. Sequencing was carried out using blood. The source is a human donor in good health. CDR3s include the opening cysteine and the closing phenylalanine or tryptophan. The D gene is left open where the match is weak. The listing skips clone size in some rows; elsewhere it reads once, few, many or a size class.

j_call clone_size d_call v_call cdr3_aa cdr3_nt
TRBJ2-1 few TRBD2 TRBV11-3 CASVGSGGLSYNEQFF TGTGCCAGCGTGGGTAGCGGGGGGCTGTCCTACAATGAGCAGTTCTTC
TRBJ2-3 few NA TRBV9 CASSVGQGSWTDTQYF TGTGCCAGCAGCGTAGGGCAGGGTAGTTGGACAGATACGCAGTATTTT
TRBJ1-1 once NA TRBV6-1 CASSKEGFMNTEAFF TGTGCCAGCAGTAAAGAGGGGTTCATGAACACTGAAGCTTTCTTT
TRBJ1-2 NA NA TRBV2 CASNDGTYGYTF TGTGCCAGCAATGACGGGACTTATGGCTACACCTTC
TRBJ2-1 few TRBD2 TRBV4-1 CASSHIGLAEYNEQFF TGCGCCAGCAGCCACATAGGACTAGCGGAATACAATGAGCAGTTCTTC
TRBJ2-1 NA NA TRBV20-1 CSAEKDPNTNEQFF TGCAGTGCTGAGAAGGACCCGAATACGAATGAGCAGTTCTTC
TRBJ2-1 NA NA TRBV11-2 CASSLVRFSDEQFF TGTGCCAGCAGCTTAGTACGATTTTCGGATGAGCAGTTCTTC
TRBJ1-1 NA NA TRBV4-1 CASSQVPLKTEAFF TGCGCCAGCAGCCAAGTCCCATTGAAGACTGAAGCTTTCTTT
TRBJ2-3 once TRBD2 TRBV6-2/TRBV6-3 CASTQGLAGMEAQYF TGTGCCAGCACCCAGGGACTAGCGGGGATGGAGGCGCAGTATTTT
TRBJ2-5 few NA TRBV9 CASSVEGRAETQYF TGTGCCAGCAGCGTGGAAGGCAGGGCAGAGACCCAGTACTTC
TRBJ1-1 NA TRBD1 TRBV5-1 CASSIDRGESTEAFF TGCGCCAGCAGTATAGACAGGGGCGAGAGCACTGAAGCTTTCTTT
TRBJ2-7 NA NA TRBV6-5 CASSPRGQGIAEQYF TGTGCCAGCAGTCCACGGGGGCAAGGGATCGCCGAGCAGTACTTC
TRBJ2-1 NA TRBD2 TRBV7-6 CASSSFLAGGYNEQFF TGTGCCAGCAGTTCCTTTCTAGCGGGGGGTTACAATGAGCAGTTCTTC
TRBJ1-2 NA NA TRBV6-5 CASSYSSPNPYGYTF TGTGCCAGCAGTTACTCATCTCCGAACCCATATGGCTACACCTTC
TRBJ2-1 NA NA TRBV7-3 CASSFEVPPKDGQFF TGTGCCAGCAGCTTTGAGGTACCACCTAAGGATGGGCAGTTCTTC
TRBJ2-7 few TRBD2 TRBV12-3/TRBV12-4 CASSRAGRSSYEQYF TGTGCCAGCAGTCGAGCGGGGAGGAGCTCCTACGAGCAGTACTTC
TRBJ1-2 NA NA TRBV15 CATSRAGARGYTF TGTGCCACCAGCAGAGCGGGGGCCCGTGGCTACACCTTC
TRBJ2-7 few NA TRBV7-9 CASSLVVGTRSSYEQYF TGTGCCAGCAGCTTAGTTGTCGGGACACGCTCTTCCTACGAGCAGTACTTC
TRBJ2-3 NA NA TRBV12-3/TRBV12-4 CASSSPPGRKTDTQYF TGTGCCAGCAGTTCCCCGCCGGGTCGAAAAACAGATACGCAGTATTTT
TRBJ1-5 few TRBD1 TRBV15 CATSRDQGQGQPQHF TGTGCCACCAGCAGAGATCAGGGACAGGGCCAGCCCCAGCATTTT
TRBJ2-1 NA NA TRBV18 CASSPFKETQFF TGTGCCAGCTCACCATTCAAGGAGACCCAGTTCTTC
TRBJ2-4 once TRBD1 TRBV11-1 CASSPIQGARALGKHYKQYF TGTGCCAGCAGTCCTATCCAGGGGGCGCGGGCTTTGGGCAAACACTACAAGCAGTACTTC
TRBJ1-4 NA TRBD1 TRBV4-3 CASSPRQGGVLDEKLFF TGCGCCAGCAGCCCACGACAGGGAGGGGTTTTAGATGAAAAACTGTTTTTT
TRBJ2-1 NA NA TRBV29-1 CSVEWIAWGYNEQFF TGCAGCGTTGAATGGATAGCGTGGGGGTACAATGAGCAGTTCTTC
TRBJ2-7 few NA TRBV12-5 CASGLAVWGSASYEQYF TGTGCTAGTGGTTTGGCGGTGTGGGGTAGCGCGAGCTACGAGCAGTACTTC
TRBJ1-1 few TRBD1 TRBV29-1 CSASGQWITEAFF TGCAGCGCATCGGGACAGTGGATCACTGAAGCTTTCTTT
TRBJ1-4 NA NA TRBV5-5 CASSLDGVSHEKLFF TGTGCCAGCAGCTTGGACGGGGTAAGCCATGAAAAACTGTTTTTT
TRBJ2-2 NA NA TRBV5-5 CASIRVLATGELFF TGTGCCAGCATCAGGGTTCTTGCAACCGGGGAGCTGTTTTTT
TRBJ2-7 NA TRBD2 TRBV29-1 CSVEEAGHSYEQYF TGCAGCGTTGAAGAAGCGGGGCACTCCTACGAGCAGTACTTC
TRBJ1-2 NA NA TRBV12-3/TRBV12-4 CASSFGEAGMNYGYTF TGTGCCAGCAGTTTTGGGGAGGCAGGGATGAACTATGGCTACACCTTC
TRBJ2-3 NA NA TRBV3-1 CASSQVAGHPDTQYF TGTGCCAGCAGCCAAGTTGCGGGTCACCCGGATACGCAGTATTTT
TRBJ2-7 NA NA TRBV13 CASGASPYEQYF TGTGCCAGCGGGGCTAGCCCCTACGAGCAGTACTTC
TRBJ2-5 NA TRBD1 TRBV13 CASSLVPGQGGETQYF TGTGCCAGCAGCTTAGTTCCGGGACAGGGCGGCGAGACCCAGTACTTC
TRBJ2-1 NA NA TRBV7-3 CASSLPGAPYNEQFF TGTGCCAGCAGCTTACCGGGGGCCCCCTACAATGAGCAGTTCTTC
TRBJ1-2 once NA TRBV24-1 CATSDSEGNGYTF TGTGCCACCAGTGATTCGGAAGGGAATGGCTACACCTTC
TRBJ1-1 NA NA TRBV20-1 CSADPGRDNTEAFF TGCAGTGCTGATCCGGGACGGGACAACACTGAAGCTTTCTTT